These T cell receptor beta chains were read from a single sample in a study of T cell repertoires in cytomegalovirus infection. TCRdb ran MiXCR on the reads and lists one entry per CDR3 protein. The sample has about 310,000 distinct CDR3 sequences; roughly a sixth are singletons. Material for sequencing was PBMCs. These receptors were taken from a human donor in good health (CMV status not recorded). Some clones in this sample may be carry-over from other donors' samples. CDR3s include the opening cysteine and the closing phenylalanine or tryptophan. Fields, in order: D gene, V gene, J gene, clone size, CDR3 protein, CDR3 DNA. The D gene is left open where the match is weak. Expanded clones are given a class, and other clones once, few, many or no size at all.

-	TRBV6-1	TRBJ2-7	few	CASTPMSGSYEQYF	TGTGCCAGCACCCCGATGTCGGGCTCCTACGAGCAGTACTTC
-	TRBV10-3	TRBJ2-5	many	CAIGAGAGEETQYF	TGTGCCATCGGTGCCGGGGCCGGGGAAGAGACCCAGTACTTC
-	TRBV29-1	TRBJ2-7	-	CSVVGSGSYEQYF	TGCAGCGTTGTCGGTAGCGGCTCCTACGAGCAGTACTTC
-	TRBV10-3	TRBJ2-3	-	CAIRREGRTDTQYF	TGTGCCATCAGAAGAGAGGGACGGACAGATACGCAGTATTTT
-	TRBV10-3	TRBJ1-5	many	CAISADSNQPQHF	TGTGCCATCAGCGCAGATAGCAATCAGCCCCAGCATTTT
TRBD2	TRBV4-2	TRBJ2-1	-	CASSHIGGRGGMNEQFF	TGTGCCAGCAGCCACATAGGGGGGCGGGGGGGTATGAATGAGCAGTTCTTC
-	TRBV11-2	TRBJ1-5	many	CASSPSGSNQPQHF	TGTGCCAGCAGCCCCTCGGGAAGCAATCAGCCCCAGCATTTT
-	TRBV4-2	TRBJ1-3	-	CASSQDTSSGNTIYF	TGTGCCAGCAGCCAAGACACGAGCTCTGGAAACACCATATATTTT
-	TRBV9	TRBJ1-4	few	CASSGEEGQMKLFF	TGTGCCAGCAGCGGAGAAGAAGGGCAAATGAAACTGTTTTTT
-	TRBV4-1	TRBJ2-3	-	CASSQDGTGRADTQYF	TGCGCCAGCAGCCAAGATGGCACAGGGAGGGCAGATACGCAGTATTTT
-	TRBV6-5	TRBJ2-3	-	CASSYAPGGRDTQYF	TGTGCCAGCAGTTATGCCCCGGGTGGGAGAGATACGCAGTATTTT
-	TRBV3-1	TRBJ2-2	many	CASSQGPVGELFF	TGTGCCAGCAGCCAAGGTCCGGTCGGGGAGCTGTTTTTT
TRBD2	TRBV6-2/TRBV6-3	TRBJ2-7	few	CASSYPRLAGTYEQYF	TGTGCCAGCAGTTATCCACGACTAGCTGGAACCTACGAGCAGTACTTC
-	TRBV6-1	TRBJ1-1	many	CATRILGQNTEAFF	TGTGCCACCCGGATTCTAGGGCAGAACACTGAAGCTTTCTTT
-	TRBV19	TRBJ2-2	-	CASRNTANTGELFF	TGTGCCAGTAGGAATACAGCGAACACCGGGGAGCTGTTTTTT
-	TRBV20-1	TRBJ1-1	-	CSARQLSTEAFF	TGCAGTGCTAGACAGCTGTCCACTGAAGCTTTCTTT
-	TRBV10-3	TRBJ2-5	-	CAISGPQETQYF	TGTGCCATCTCGGGGCCCCAAGAGACCCAGTACTTC
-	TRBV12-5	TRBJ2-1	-	CASGALSSPMPSYNEQFF	TGTGCTAGTGGTGCCCTCTCTAGCCCCATGCCGTCCTACAATGAGCAGTTCTTC
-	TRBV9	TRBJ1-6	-	CASSVDGRSSYNSPLHF	TGTGCCAGCAGCGTAGACGGCCGAAGCTCCTATAATTCACCCCTCCACTTT
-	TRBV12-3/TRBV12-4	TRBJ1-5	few	CASTTQAGQPQHF	TGTGCCAGCACGACACAAGCTGGGCAGCCCCAGCATTTT
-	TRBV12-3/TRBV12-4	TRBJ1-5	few	CASTVQGGQPQHF	TGTGCCAGCACAGTGCAAGGCGGTCAGCCCCAGCATTTT
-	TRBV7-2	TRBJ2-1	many	CASSRTPPRQFF	TGTGCCAGCAGCCGTACCCCCCCAAGGCAGTTCTTC
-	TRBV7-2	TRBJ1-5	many	CASSLQGRQPQHF	TGTGCCAGCAGCTTACAGGGGCGGCAGCCCCAGCATTTT
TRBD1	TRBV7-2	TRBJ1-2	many	CASRLGQGVDGYTF	TGTGCCAGCAGGTTGGGACAGGGCGTTGATGGCTACACCTTC